The T cell receptor (beta chain) under discussion was sequenced for a study of blood T cell repertoires in COVID-19. The overall study: Samples of COVID-19 (acute and convalescent) were obtained from the United States, Italy and Spain.

V lost 3 bases to trimming and J lost 4 bases, with 12 bases between them. Looked up from germline, CDR1 is LGHDT and CDR2 is YNNKEL (reference sequence). The CDR3 covers 14 residues. In the source study's methods: Amplification of reference gene primers provided the estimated nucleated cell counts. The repertoire was sequenced with immunoSEQ multiplex PCR; TCRdb's copy has only in-frame clones and lacks some. V and J calls and clone size come straight from that table; D and trimming were deduced from the DNA. Here the sample spans about 260,000 clones, about 83% being singletons. The sample comprised peripheral blood. The V and J genes are TRBV3-1 (or the pseudogene TRBV3-2) and TRBJ1-1, with D possibly matching TRBD1 (5 bases). The TCR sequence derives from a woman between 40 and 50 years old who had recovered from COVID-19. The chain's CDR3 is CASSQVGATTEAFF. CDR3 nucleotides: TGTGCCAGCAGCCAGGTAGGGGCGACCACTGAAGCTTTCTTT.